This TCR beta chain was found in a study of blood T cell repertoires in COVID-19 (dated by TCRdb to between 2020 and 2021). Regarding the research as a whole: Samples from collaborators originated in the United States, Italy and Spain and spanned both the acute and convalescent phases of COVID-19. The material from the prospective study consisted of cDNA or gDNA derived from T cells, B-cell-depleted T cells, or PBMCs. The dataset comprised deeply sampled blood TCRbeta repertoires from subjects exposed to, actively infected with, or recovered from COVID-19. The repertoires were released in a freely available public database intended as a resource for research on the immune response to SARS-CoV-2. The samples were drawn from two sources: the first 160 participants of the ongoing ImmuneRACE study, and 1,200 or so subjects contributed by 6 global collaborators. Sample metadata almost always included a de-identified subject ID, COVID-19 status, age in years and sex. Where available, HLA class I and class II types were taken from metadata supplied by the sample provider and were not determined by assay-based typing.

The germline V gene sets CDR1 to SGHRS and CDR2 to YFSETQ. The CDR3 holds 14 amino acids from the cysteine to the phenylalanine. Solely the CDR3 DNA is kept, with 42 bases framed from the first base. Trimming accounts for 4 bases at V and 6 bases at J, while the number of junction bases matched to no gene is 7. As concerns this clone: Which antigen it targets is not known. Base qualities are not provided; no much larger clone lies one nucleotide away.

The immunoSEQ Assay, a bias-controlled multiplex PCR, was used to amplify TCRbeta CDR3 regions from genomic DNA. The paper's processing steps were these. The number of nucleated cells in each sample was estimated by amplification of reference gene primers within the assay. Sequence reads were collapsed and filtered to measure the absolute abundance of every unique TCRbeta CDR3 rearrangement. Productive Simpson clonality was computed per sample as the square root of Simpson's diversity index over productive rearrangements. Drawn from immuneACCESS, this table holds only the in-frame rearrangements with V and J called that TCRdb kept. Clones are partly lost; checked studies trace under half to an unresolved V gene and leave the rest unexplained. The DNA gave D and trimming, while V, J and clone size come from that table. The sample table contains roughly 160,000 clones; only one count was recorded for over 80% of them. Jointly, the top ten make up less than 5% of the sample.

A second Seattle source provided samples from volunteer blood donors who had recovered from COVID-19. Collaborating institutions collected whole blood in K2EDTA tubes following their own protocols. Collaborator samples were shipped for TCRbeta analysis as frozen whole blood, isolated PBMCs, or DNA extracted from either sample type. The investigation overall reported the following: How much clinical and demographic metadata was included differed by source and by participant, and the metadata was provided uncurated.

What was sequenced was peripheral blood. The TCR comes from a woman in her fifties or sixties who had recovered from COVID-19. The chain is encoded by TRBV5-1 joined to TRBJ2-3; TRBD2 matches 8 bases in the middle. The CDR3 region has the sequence CASSPRTSPDTQYF. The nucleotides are TGCGCCAGCAGCCCCCGGACTAGCCCGGATACGCAGTATTTT.